The 19 T cell receptor beta chains below all came from one sample that was sequenced in a study of shared clonotypes between healthy human individuals (dated by TCRdb to 2018 to 2021). CD8 naive samples were obtained by positive selection for CCR7 among CD45RO-negative cells, yielding a CD45RA+CCR7+ population from which TemRA cells were excluded. The protocol used for the library was the immunoSEQ multiplex PCR assay. The source is immuneACCESS, and TCRdb retained only in-frame sequences with V and J called. Part of the clones is not carried over; for the studies checked, unresolved V genes explain less than half of this, and the remainder is unexplained. Here the sample has approximately 600,000 clones; approximately 95% occur a single time. Around 0.11% of the sample comes from the top ten. The sample comprised naive CD8+ T cells sorted from blood. In light of the paper, this sample's cell subset or site label describes: CD45RA+CCR7+. These receptors all come from a woman between 25 and 40 years old in good health.

A remark on this clone: The same CDR3 also results from other DNA sequences found in this sample. V is TRBV27 and J is TRBJ2-3; D possibly corresponds to TRBD2 (6 bases). Germline CDR1 is MNHEY and CDR2 is SMNVEV (reference sequence). This CDR3 has 14 residues. V lost 4 bases and J lost 3, with 11 bases in between. Written as DNA, the CDR3 is TGTGCCAGCAGTTGGGCAGGAGGGACAGATACGCAGTATTTT. Amino acids: CASSWAGGTDTQYF.

The chain combines TRBV19 with TRBJ1-5, with D possibly TRBD1 on 6 matching bases. This CDR3 is 15 amino acids long. V shed 7 bases and J shed 2 bases, with 15 bases lying between them. The V gene's germline CDR1 is LNHDA and CDR2 SQIVND (reference sequence). CDR3 residues: CASTSRGGGNQPQHF. CDR3 coding DNA: TGTGCCAGTACCTCTAGGGGGGGAGGCAATCAGCCCCAGCATTTT. The full variable domain, its missing parts supplied by reference TRBV19 and TRBJ1-5, is DGGITQSPKYLFRKEGQNVTLSCEQNLNHDAMYWYRQDPGQGLRLIYYSQIVNDFQKGDIAEGYSVSREKKESFPLTVTSAQKNPTAFYLCASTSRGGGNQPQHFGDGTRLSIL.

This rearrangement joins TRBV28 to TRBJ1-5; 7 bases match TRBD1. The CDR3 runs 15 residues. The junction had 7 bases not matched to a gene; V was cut back by 1 base and J by 7 bases. CDR1 and CDR2 (germline): MDHEN, SYDVKM. The CDR3 bases are TGTGCCAGCAGTTTATCAGGGGGGGGGACCCAGCCCCAGCATTTT. It specifies CASSLSGGGTQPQHF.

V is TRBV19 and J is TRBJ1-5; D is perhaps TRBD1 (5 bases). The CDR3 is 13 residues long. The germline V gene encodes CDR1 LNHDA and CDR2 SQIVND (reference sequence). The ends were cut back, 2 bases at V and 5 bases at J, with 7 bases in the middle. The CDR3 loop is CASSIRGDQPQHF. CDR3 sequence (DNA): TGTGCCAGTAGTATACGAGGGGATCAGCCCCAGCATTTT.

The rearrangement joins TRBV6-5 to TRBJ2-3; no definite D call. This CDR3 is 13 amino acids long. Looked up from germline, CDR1 is MNHEY and CDR2 is SVGAGI. Between the trimmed V and J ends, which lost 2 bases and 3 bases, there was a span of 6 bases. CDR3 nucleotide sequence: TGTGCCAGCAGTTACGAAGCGACAGATACGCAGTATTTT. Translation: CASSYEATDTQYF.

The chain employs TRBV28 and TRBJ1-1; D is unclear. CDR3 size: 14 residues. The V end was cut by 9 bases, the J end by 1 base, with 15 bases between. The germline gives CDR1 MDHEN, CDR2 SYDVKM. For the CDR3, the DNA is TGTGCCAGTCGCCCCCTGGCGGGGAACACTGAAGCTTTCTTT. Protein product: CASRPLAGNTEAFF.

V and J are TRBV2 and TRBJ2-1; TRBD2 agrees at 7 bases. The V and J ends lost 2 bases and 7 bases, in that order; junction bases with no gene match: 8. CDR1 and CDR2 from the germline V gene are SNHLY and FYNNEI. The CDR3 totals 15 residues. CDR3 in amino acids: CASSEIGGGPNEQFF. CDR3 in DNA: TGTGCCAGCAGTGAAATCGGGGGAGGGCCAAATGAGCAGTTCTTC.

Regarding this clone: The same CDR3 can be traced to other DNA sequences in this sample. The rearrangement uses TRBV28 and TRBJ2-1; D unresolved. With 8 bases removed from V and 6 bases from J, the gap between germline ends came to 5 bases. Germline V gene data show CDR1 as MDHEN and CDR2 as SYDVKM. This CDR3 is 10 amino acids long. The CDR3 loop is CASGPNEQFF. The CDR3 DNA reads as TGTGCCAGCGGACCCAATGAGCAGTTCTTC.

V is TRBV15 and J is TRBJ2-3; TRBD1 might be the D (6 bases). The CDR3 consists of 16 residues. The ends were cut back, 4 bases at V and 3 bases at J, with 17 bases in the middle. Looked up from germline, CDR1 is LNHNV and CDR2 is YYDKDF (reference sequence). CDR3 DNA: TGTGCCACCAGCAAAACGACAGGTCCGGTAACAGATACGCAGTATTTT. It specifies CATSKTTGPVTDTQYF.

V usage is TRBV27 and J usage is TRBJ2-1, with unresolved D. V was pared by 6 bases and J by 10 bases, with 13 bases between. Germline-derived CDR1 and CDR2 are MNHEY and SMNVEV (reference sequence). This CDR3 region has 12 residues. The CDR3 sequence: CASRFYGREQFF. The DNA for the CDR3 is TGTGCCAGCAGATTCTATGGGCGCGAGCAGTTCTTC.

The V and J genes are TRBV6-1 and TRBJ2-7; 7 bases are shared with TRBD1. Looked up from germline, CDR1 is MNHNS and CDR2 is SASEGT. V was pared by 5 bases and J by 1 base, with 5 bases of the junction left unmatched. The CDR3 contains 14 residues. CDR3 DNA: TGTGCCAGCAGTACCGGGACAGCTTCCTACGAGCAGTACTTC. Its protein product is CASSTGTASYEQYF.

The chain joins TRBV7-2 to TRBJ1-1, with a possible D match to TRBD1 (6 bases). Trimming stripped 6 bases from V and 0 bases from J, with 11 bases between. This CDR3 has 14 residues. Per germline, CDR1 SGHTA and CDR2 FQGNSA. The CDR3 region is CASSSTGLNTEAFF. The CDR3 DNA reads TGTGCCAGCAGTTCGACAGGCTTGAACACTGAAGCTTTCTTT.

Note on this clone: The sample holds other DNA sequences that translate to the same CDR3. This chain links TRBV20-1 with TRBJ2-5; D unresolved. The J call may be in error: the DNA end matches TRBJ2-7 better. This CDR3 has 11 residues. The V gene's germline CDR1 is DFQATT and CDR2 SNEGSKA (reference sequence). The CDR3 sequence is CSALLAYEQYF. The CDR3 coding sequence is TGCAGTGCACTGCTAGCCTACGAGCAGTACTTC.

This clone was observed a single time. The chain links TRBV4-1 to TRBJ1-1; unclear D gene. CDR1 is MGHRA and CDR2 is YSYEKL in the germline V gene. With 0 bases removed from V and 4 bases from J, the gap between germline ends came to 12 bases. The CDR3 has 15 residues. The CDR3 nucleotides read TGCGCCAGCAGCCAAGAGGGAGGACCTGGCACTGAAGCTTTCTTT. Translating gives CASSQEGGPGTEAFF.

The chain uses TRBV13 and TRBJ2-7; TRBD1 might be the D (5 bases). This CDR3 spans 16 amino acids. V lost 2 bases, J lost 5 bases, and 19 bases lay in between. Germline values: CDR1 PRHDT, CDR2 FYEKMQ (reference sequence). The CDR3 nucleotides are TGTGCCAGCAGCTTACGGCACCCAGGGATGGTTCACGAGCAGTACTTC. Protein product: CASSLRHPGMVHEQYF.

The V gene is TRBV11-2, the J gene TRBJ1-4, with no clear D. V lost 2 bases and J lost 6, with 4 bases in between. There are 12 residues in the CDR3. Per germline, CDR1 SGHAT and CDR2 FQNNGV. CDR3 coding DNA: TGTGCCAGCAGCTTATGGGATGAAAAACTGTTTTTT. Protein sequence: CASSLWDEKLFF.

This clone was detected only a few times. The genes are TRBV7-9 and TRBJ1-1; D unresolved. Trimming removed 6 bases from V and 3 bases from J, with 2 bases in between. This CDR3 has 10 residues. Germline CDR1 and CDR2: SEHNR and FQNEAQ (reference sequence). CDR3 coding DNA: TGTGCCAGCAGTCACACTGAAGCTTTCTTT. Its translation: CASSHTEAFF.

The chain joins TRBV7-9 to TRBJ1-1, with D unclear. CDR1 is SEHNR, CDR2 FQNEAQ, per germline (reference sequence). The ends were cut back, 11 bases at V and 1 base at J, with 11 bases in the middle. CDR3 length equals 12 residues. Here the CDR3 reads CAGRFGNTEAFF. The DNA for the CDR3 is TGTGCCGGCCGGTTCGGGAACACTGAAGCTTTCTTT.

V gene TRBV9 combines with J gene TRBJ2-7; TRBD1 aligns across 7 bases. Germline V CDR1 and CDR2: SGDLS, YYNGEE. The CDR3 totals 12 residues. The trim removed 3 bases at V and 6 bases at J, leaving 3 bases unmatched. The CDR3 DNA follows: TGTGCCAGCAGCGCAACAGGGGCCGAGCAGTACTTC. Protein product: CASSATGAEQYF. Looking up the rest from reference TRBV9 and TRBJ2-7 gives the full variable domain: DSGVTQTPKHLITATGQRVTLRCSPRSGDLSVYWYQQSLDQGLQFLIQYYNGEERAKGNILERFSAQQFPDLHSELNLSSLELGDSALYFCASSATGAEQYFGPGTRLTVT.